This T cell receptor (beta chain) is from a study of cytomegalovirus exposure and HLA in healthy donors (TCRdb year 2017). Looking at the study overall: According to a later analysis, the 120 or so validation repertoires were produced on the same platform as the 700 or so repertoires of the first cohort. The study was designed to test whether signatures of past pathogen exposure could be identified by cataloging public T cell receptors. In addition to the first cohort of 650 to 800 subjects, a separate validation cohort of 120 different subjects was used. The study combined high-throughput TCR immunosequencing, statistical association of individual TCRs with disease status, and machine learning to predict cytomegalovirus infection status.

The library relied on the immunoSEQ multiplex PCR assay. Regarding the original processing steps: A statistical classification framework was built for diagnosing cytomegalovirus status from the catalog of TCR beta chain sequences. The clones in this table, taken by TCRdb from immuneACCESS, are in-frame only. Not every clone is retained; where verified, under half of the shortfall comes from an unresolved V gene, and the cause of the rest is unknown. V and J calls and clone size are those listed in that table; D and trimming were worked out from the DNA. This sample comprises about 220,000 clones, about 87% of them detected only once. The leading ten clones occupy roughly 2.5% of the sample. Donors formed part of the validation cohort, which comprised approximately 130 subjects and was distinct from the first cohort of 666 subjects. Worth noting for this clone: Its antigen remains unidentified. No much larger clone exists at a distance of one base, and base qualities are not known.

Here is what the overall study found, with its caveats: All 120 repertoires were used to score co-occurrence in the validation cohort in a later analysis, because that analysis had no HLA typing for the cohort. The authors suggested that the approach could potentially be extended to other disease states and immunological phenotypes. Subsequent analysis determined that TCRs grouped into clusters in the first cohort also showed a tendency toward co-occurrence across the roughly 110 validation repertoires, and approximately 94% of cluster scores exceeded 0. In vitro tests confirmed that a few of the cytomegalovirus-associated TCR beta chains recognize cytomegalovirus antigens. Most TCR sequences were observed very rarely across donors, whereas some public TCRs were present in many individuals. A total of about 150 TCR beta chains were listed by the study as associated with cytomegalovirus. The classifier was reported to diagnose cytomegalovirus status with high specificity and sensitivity in both the original cohort and the validation cohort.

The sequence was obtained from a man between 18 and 35 years old in good health and CMV-seronegative. The sequencing sample was made of PBMCs.

The DNA reads TGTGCCAGCAACTCAGGGGGGATAGGGGAAGCTTTCTTT. It codes for CASNSGGIGEAFF. This sequence uses TRBV27 and TRBJ1-1; 7 central bases correspond to TRBD1. From the cysteine up to the phenylalanine, the CDR3 has a length of 13 residues. Of all the DNA, just the CDR3 is kept, 39 bases in frame from base 1. Trimming leaves V shorter by 7 bases and J shorter by 8 bases, with the junction holding 10 bases beyond the gene matches. Taken from the germline V gene (reference sequence), the CDR1 and CDR2 loops are MNHEY and SMNVEV.